A single sample gave rise to the 13 T cell receptor beta chains below, sequenced in a study of T cell responses to AZD1222 COVID-19 vaccine. The assay was immunoSEQ multiplex PCR, and TCRdb's table has in-frame clones only and misses some. The sample lists under 200,000 clones; 90% were seen once. The sample here was peripheral blood, taken on day 0 of AZD1222 vaccination. The receptors here all came from an adult in good health.

V is TRBV5-4 and J is TRBJ2-5; D is undetermined. Germline CDR1 SGHNT, CDR2 YYREEE (reference sequence). The CDR3 loop spans 13 amino acids. V was pared by 0 bases and J by 0 bases, with 3 bases between. The CDR3 coding sequence is TGTGCCAGCAGCTTGGCGAACCAAGAGACCCAGTACTTC. As protein: CASSLANQETQYF.

This clone was counted once. The DNA is omitted, as the CDR3 cannot be located on it reliably, and the CDR3 follows TCRdb's listing. The chain is built from TRBV2 and TRBJ1-5; the D call of TRBD1 is as the table states it, not checked on the DNA. The germline gives CDR1 SNHLY, CDR2 FYNNEI. The CDR3 has 16 amino acids, counting both end residues. CDR3 protein: CASSSSTGLSNQPQHF.

The V call is TRBV18, the J call TRBJ2-5; perhaps TRBD2 as D (5 bases). Between the trimmed V and J ends, which lost 3 bases and 3 bases, there was a span of 14 bases. Germline CDR1 and CDR2: KGHSH and LQKENI. The CDR3 covers 15 residues. CDR3 sequence (DNA): TGTGCCAGCTCACCTCGGGGTCTGACCGAAGAGACCCAGTACTTC. It translates to CASSPRGLTEETQYF.

This rearrangement joins TRBV2 to TRBJ2-1, with TRBD1 matching over 7 bases. V shed 6 bases, J shed 8 bases, and the junction held 16 bases outside the gene matches. Germline V gene data show CDR1 as SNHLY and CDR2 as FYNNEI. This CDR3 contains 16 residues. CDR3 loop: CASRPRMGQLRDEQFF. The CDR3 DNA is TGTGCCAGCAGGCCCCGGATGGGACAGCTTCGGGATGAGCAGTTCTTC.

This clone was seen once. V usage is TRBV28 and J usage is TRBJ2-3; 9 nucleotides agree with TRBD1. The CDR3 totals 16 residues. Germline CDR1 and CDR2: MDHEN and SYDVKM. Unmatched junction bases numbered 10, after V lost 5 bases and J lost 4 bases. The CDR3 nucleotides are TGTGCCAGCAGTCAATACAGGGGGCGGGTAGCAGATACGCAGTATTTT. This encodes CASSQYRGRVADTQYF.

This chain uses TRBV28 with TRBJ1-5; the D is unclear. The CDR3 contains 13 residues. V was clipped by 6 bases and J by 5 bases, with 11 bases between them. CDR1 and CDR2 from the germline V gene are MDHEN and SYDVKM. The CDR3 bases are TGTGCCAGCAGACCACCGACTTATCAGCCCCAGCATTTT. It translates to CASRPPTYQPQHF.

V is TRBV11-2 and J is TRBJ2-5; D is unclear. The CDR3 runs to 13 residues. V was clipped by 1 base and J by 5 bases, with 8 bases between them. Germline CDR1 is SGHAT and CDR2 is FQNNGV. CDR3 bases: TGTGCCAGCAGCTTAGTGGGTATCGAGACCCAGTACTTC. Its protein product is CASSLVGIETQYF. The variable domain in full, with the rest retrieved from reference TRBV11-2 and TRBJ2-5, is EAGVAQSPRYKIIEKRQSVAFWCNPISGHATLYWYQQILGQGPKLLIQFQNNGVVDDSQLPKDRFSAERLKGVDSTLKIQPAKLEDSAVYLCASSLVGIETQYFGPGTRLLVL.

The rearrangement joins TRBV23-1 to TRBJ1-6; TRBD1 matches 7 bases. TRBV23-1 is assigned to the ORF class and has an uncertain function. This CDR3 is 13 amino acids long. V was pared by 7 bases and J by 6 bases, with 3 bases of the junction left unmatched. Written as DNA, the CDR3 is TGCGCCAGCACGACAGGGATTAATTCACCCCTCCACTTT. It yields the protein CASTTGINSPLHF.

The table lists this clone with a count of one. In DNA, the CDR3 is TGTGCCAGCAGCCTAACGACAGGGTCTAATGAAAAACTGTTTTTT. Encoded protein: CASSLTTGSNEKLFF. The chain employs TRBV5-6 and TRBJ1-4; TRBD1 aligns across 7 bases. The V segment lost 4 bases and the J segment 3 bases; nucleotides outside the gene matches: 6. The CDR3 has 15 residues. Germline lookup yields CDR1 SGHDT and CDR2 YYEEEE.

The rearrangement joins TRBV9 to TRBJ2-7, with D perhaps assigned TRBD1 or TRBD2 (5 bases each). In germline, CDR1 is SGDLS, CDR2 YYNGEE. Trimming removed 2 bases at V and 1 base at J, with 19 bases between. CDR3 length: 17 residues. The CDR3, as DNA: TGTGCCAGCAGCGTTGATCCGGGACCGGAGAATTCCTACGAGCAGTACTTC. The encoded protein is CASSVDPGPENSYEQYF.

The chain combines TRBV7-2 with TRBJ2-7, with D possibly TRBD2 on 5 matching bases. The CDR3 length is 15 residues. V was clipped by 4 bases and J by 5 bases, with 18 bases between them. CDR1 and CDR2 (germline): SGHTA, FQGNSA. In DNA form, the CDR3 reads TGTGCCAGCAGCTATCGGGATCCCCATACTGACGAGCAGTACTTC. This gives the protein CASSYRDPHTDEQYF.

The genes are TRBV20-1 and TRBJ2-7; no clear D. CDR1 is DFQATT, CDR2 SNEGSKA, per germline (reference sequence). The V gene lost 3 bases and the J gene lost 3 bases, with 15 bases spanning the gap. This CDR3 region has 14 residues. The chain's CDR3 is CSASSHSVVYEQYF. The CDR3 coding sequence is TGCAGTGCTAGTTCTCACTCGGTTGTCTACGAGCAGTACTTC.

This clone was seen a single time. V is TRBV7-2 and J is TRBJ1-2, with a tentative D call TRBD1 (6 bases). Germline V CDR1 and CDR2: SGHTA, FQGNSA. With 4 bases removed from V and 8 bases from J, the gap between germline ends came to 14 bases. This CDR3 contains 13 residues. The CDR3 DNA is TGTGCCAGCAGCTCCCTCGACAGGTCCGGCTACACCTTC. It is translated as CASSSLDRSGYTF.